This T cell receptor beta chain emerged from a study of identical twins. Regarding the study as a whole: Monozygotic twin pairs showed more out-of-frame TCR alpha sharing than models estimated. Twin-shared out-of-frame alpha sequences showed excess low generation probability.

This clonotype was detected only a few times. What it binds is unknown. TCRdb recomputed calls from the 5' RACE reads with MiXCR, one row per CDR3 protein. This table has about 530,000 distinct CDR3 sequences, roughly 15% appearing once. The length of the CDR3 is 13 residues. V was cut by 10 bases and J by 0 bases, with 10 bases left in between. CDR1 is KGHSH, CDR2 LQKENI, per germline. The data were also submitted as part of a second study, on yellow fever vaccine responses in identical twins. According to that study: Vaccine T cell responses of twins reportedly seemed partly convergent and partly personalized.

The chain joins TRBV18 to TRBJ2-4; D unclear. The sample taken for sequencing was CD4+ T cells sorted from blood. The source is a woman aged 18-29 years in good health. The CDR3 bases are TGTGCCACCCACCCGGGAGCCAAAAACATTCAGTACTTC. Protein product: CATHPGAKNIQYF.